The clone carrying this T cell receptor beta chain has a handful of counts. Its specificity is not known. This CDR3 has 15 residues. V was clipped by 6 bases and J by 1 base; unmatched bases: 7. Germline CDR1 is LGHDT and CDR2 is YNNKEL (reference sequence). In TCRdb, the RT-PCR reads were re-called with MiXCR into one record per CDR3 protein. The data hold 560,000 or so distinct CDR3 sequences, with about 8% observed a single time. This sample was included in a study of response to subunit inactivated influenza vaccine. General study findings and limits: Few additional T cells are recruited per seasonal influenza vaccination, authors suggested.

This chain uses TRBV3-1 with TRBJ1-1; 8 positions match TRBD1. This TCR derives from a man aged 50-75 years who received an inactivated influenza vaccine. The sample in question was PBMCs from blood, obtained around 2 years after vaccination. The CDR3 DNA sequence: TGTGCCAGCAGTCACACAGGGGGTTCGAACACTGAAGCTTTCTTT. Its protein product is CASSHTGGSNTEAFF.